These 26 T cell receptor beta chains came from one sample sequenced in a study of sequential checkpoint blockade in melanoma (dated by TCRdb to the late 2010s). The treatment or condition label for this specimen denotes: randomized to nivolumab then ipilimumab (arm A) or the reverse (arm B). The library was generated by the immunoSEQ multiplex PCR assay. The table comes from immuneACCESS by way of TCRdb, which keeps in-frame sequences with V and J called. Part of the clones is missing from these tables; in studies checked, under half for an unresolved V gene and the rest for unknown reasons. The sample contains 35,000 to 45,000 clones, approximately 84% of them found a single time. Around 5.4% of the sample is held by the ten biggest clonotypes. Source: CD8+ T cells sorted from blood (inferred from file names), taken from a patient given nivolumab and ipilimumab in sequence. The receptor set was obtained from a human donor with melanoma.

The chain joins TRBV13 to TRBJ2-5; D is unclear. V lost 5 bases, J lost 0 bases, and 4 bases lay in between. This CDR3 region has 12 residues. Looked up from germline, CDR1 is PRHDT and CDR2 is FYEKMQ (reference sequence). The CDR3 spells CASSLYQETQYF. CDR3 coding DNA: TGTGCCAGCAGCCTGTACCAAGAGACCCAGTACTTC. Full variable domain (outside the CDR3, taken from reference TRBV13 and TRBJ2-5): AAGVIQSPRHLIKEKRETATLKCYPIPRHDTVYWYQQGPGQDPQFLISFYEKMQSDKGSIPDRFSAQQFSDYHSELNMSSLELGDSALYFCASSLYQETQYFGPGTRLLVL.

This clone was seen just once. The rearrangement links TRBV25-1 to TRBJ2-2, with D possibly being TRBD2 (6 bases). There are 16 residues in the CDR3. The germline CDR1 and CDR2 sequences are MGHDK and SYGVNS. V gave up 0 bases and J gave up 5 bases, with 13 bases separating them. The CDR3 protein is CASSEYSLGGTGELFF. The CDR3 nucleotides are TGTGCCAGCAGTGAATATTCCCTGGGGGGTACCGGGGAGCTGTTTTTT.

CDR3 region: CASSSPKHQETQYF. Here the CDR3 DNA reads TGTGCCAGCAGCTCCCCCAAGCACCAAGAGACCCAGTACTTC. The rearrangement joins TRBV11-2 to TRBJ2-5, with D unclear. The CDR3 has 14 amino acids. Germline V lookup: CDR1 SGHAT, CDR2 FQNNGV. V gave up 4 bases and J gave up 0 bases, with 9 bases separating them.

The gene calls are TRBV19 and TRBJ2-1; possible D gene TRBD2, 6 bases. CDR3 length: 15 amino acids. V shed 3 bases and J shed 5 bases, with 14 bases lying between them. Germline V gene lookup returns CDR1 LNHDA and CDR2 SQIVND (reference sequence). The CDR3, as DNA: TGTGCCAGTAGTATCACGGGACTGAGTAACAATGAGCAGTTCTTC. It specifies CASSITGLSNNEQFF.

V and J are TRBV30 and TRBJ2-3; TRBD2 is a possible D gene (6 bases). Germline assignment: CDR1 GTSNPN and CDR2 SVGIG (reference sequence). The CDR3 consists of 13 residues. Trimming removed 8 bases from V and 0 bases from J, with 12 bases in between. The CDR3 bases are TGTGCCGAAAAGGAGGGAAGCACAGATACGCAGTATTTT. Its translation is CAEKEGSTDTQYF.

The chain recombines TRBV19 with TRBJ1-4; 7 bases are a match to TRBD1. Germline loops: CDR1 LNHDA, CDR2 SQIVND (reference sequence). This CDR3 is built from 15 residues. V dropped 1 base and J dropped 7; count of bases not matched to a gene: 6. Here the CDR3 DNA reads TGTGCCAGTAGTATAGGAGGGGGCGATGGTGAAAAACTGTTTTTT. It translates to CASSIGGGDGEKLFF.

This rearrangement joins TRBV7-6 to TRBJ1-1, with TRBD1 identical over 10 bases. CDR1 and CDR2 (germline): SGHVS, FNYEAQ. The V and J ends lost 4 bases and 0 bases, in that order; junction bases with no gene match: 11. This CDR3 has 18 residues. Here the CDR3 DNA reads TGTGCCAGCAGCTCGGGGGACAGGGGTTCCCTGATGAACACTGAAGCTTTCTTT. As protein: CASSSGDRGSLMNTEAFF.

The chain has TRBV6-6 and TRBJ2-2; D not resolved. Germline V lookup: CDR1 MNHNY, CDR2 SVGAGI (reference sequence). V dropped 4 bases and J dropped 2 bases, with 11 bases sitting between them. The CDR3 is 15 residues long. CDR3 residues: CASSSPAVNTGELFF. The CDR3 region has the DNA TGTGCCAGCAGTTCCCCGGCGGTAAACACCGGGGAGCTGTTTTTT.

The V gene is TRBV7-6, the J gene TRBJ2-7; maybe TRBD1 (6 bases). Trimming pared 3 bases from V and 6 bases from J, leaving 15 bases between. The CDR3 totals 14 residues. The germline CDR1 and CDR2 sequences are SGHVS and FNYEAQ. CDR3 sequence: CASSLTGGVSEQYF. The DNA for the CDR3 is TGTGCCAGCAGCTTGACTGGGGGCGTATCCGAGCAGTACTTC. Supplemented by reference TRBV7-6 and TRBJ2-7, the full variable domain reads GAGVSQSPRYKVTKRGQDVALRCDPISGHVSLYWYRQALGQGPEFLTYFNYEAQQDKSGLPNDRFSAERPEGSISTLTIQRTEQRDSAMYRCASSLTGGVSEQYFGPGTRLTVT.

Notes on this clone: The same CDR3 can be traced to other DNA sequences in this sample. CDR3 bases: TGTGCCAGCAGCTTAGGCAGGGGCAGGGGGAACTATGGCTACACCTTC. Its translation: CASSLGRGRGNYGYTF. This chain joins TRBV13 and TRBJ1-2; TRBD1 aligns across 7 bases. Germline V gene lookup returns CDR1 PRHDT and CDR2 FYEKMQ (reference sequence). After removal of 0 bases from V and 2 bases from J, the junction contained 6 bases not matched to a gene. The CDR3 covers 16 residues.

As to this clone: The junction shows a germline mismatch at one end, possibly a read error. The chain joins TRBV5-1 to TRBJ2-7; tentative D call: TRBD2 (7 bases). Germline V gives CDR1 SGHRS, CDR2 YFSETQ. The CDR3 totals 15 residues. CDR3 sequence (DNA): TGCGCCAGCAGCTTGGTTTGGGAGGGACACCACGAGCAGTCCTTC. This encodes CASSLVWEGHHEQSF.

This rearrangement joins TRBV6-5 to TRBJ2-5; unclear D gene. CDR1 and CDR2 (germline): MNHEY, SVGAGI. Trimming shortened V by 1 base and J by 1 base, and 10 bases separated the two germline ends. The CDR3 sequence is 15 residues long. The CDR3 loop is CASSYYLGLQETQYF. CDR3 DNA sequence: TGTGCCAGCAGTTACTATCTGGGCCTCCAAGAGACCCAGTACTTC.

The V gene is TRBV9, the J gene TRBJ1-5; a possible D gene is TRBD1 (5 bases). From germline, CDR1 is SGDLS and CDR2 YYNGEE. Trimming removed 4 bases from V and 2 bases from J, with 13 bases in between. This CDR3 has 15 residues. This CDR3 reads CASSSAGLGNQPQHF. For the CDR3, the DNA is TGTGCCAGCAGCTCCGCAGGGCTTGGCAATCAGCCCCAGCATTTT.

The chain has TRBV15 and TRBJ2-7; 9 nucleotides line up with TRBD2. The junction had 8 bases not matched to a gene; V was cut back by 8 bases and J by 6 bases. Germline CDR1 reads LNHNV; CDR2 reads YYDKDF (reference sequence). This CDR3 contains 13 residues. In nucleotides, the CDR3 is TGTGCCACCGCGGGGGGGGCGAGTGGCGAGCAGTACTTC. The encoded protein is CATAGGASGEQYF.

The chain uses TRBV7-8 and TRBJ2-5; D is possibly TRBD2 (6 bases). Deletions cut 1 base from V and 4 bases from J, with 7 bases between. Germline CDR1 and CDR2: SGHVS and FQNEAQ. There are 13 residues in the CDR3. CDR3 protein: CASSLDGGETQYF. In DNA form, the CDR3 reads TGTGCCAGCAGCTTAGACGGGGGAGAGACCCAGTACTTC.

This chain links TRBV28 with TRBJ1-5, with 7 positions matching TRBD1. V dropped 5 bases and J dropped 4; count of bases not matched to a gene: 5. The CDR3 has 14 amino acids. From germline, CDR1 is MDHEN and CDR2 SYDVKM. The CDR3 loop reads CASSQQGSNQPQHF. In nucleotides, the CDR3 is TGTGCCAGCAGTCAACAGGGGTCTAATCAGCCCCAGCATTTT. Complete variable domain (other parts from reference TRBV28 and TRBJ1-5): DVKVTQSSRYLVKRTGEKVFLECVQDMDHENMFWYRQDPGLGLRLIYFSYDVKMKEKGDIPEGYSVSREKKERFSLILESASTNQTSMYLCASSQQGSNQPQHFGDGTRLSIL.

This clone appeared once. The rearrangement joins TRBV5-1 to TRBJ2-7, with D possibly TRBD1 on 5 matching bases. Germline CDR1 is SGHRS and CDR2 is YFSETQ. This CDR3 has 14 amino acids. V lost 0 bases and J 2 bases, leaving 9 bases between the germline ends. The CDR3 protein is CASSLEDRPYEQYF. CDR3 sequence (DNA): TGCGCCAGCAGCTTGGAAGACAGACCCTACGAGCAGTACTTC.

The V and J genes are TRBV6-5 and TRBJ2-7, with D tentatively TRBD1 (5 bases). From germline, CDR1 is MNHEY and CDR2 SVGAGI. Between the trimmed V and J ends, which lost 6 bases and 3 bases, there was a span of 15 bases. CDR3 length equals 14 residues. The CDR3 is CASSSGLLIYEQYF. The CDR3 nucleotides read TGTGCCAGCAGCTCAGGGCTGCTCATCTACGAGCAGTACTTC.

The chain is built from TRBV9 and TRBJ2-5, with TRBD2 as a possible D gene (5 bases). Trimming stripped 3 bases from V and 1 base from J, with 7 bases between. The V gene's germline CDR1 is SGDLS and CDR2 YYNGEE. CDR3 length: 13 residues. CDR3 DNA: TGTGCCAGCAGCGACGGGATCCAAGAGACCCAGTACTTC. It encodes CASSDGIQETQYF.

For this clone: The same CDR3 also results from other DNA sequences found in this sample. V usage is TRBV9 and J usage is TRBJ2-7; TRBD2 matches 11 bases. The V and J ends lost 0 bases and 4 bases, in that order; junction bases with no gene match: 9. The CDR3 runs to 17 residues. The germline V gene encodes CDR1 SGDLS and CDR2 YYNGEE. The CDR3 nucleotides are TGTGCCAGCAGCGTAGGCTCCCCACTAGCGGGAGCTTACGAGCAGTACTTC. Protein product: CASSVGSPLAGAYEQYF.

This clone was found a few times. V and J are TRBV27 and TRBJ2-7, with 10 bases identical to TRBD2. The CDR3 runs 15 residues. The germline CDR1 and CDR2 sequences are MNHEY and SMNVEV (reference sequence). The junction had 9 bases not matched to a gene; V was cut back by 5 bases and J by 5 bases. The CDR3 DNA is TGTGCCAGCAGTCCCTCGCCTAGCGGGAGAGACGAGCAGTACTTC. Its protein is CASSPSPSGRDEQYF.

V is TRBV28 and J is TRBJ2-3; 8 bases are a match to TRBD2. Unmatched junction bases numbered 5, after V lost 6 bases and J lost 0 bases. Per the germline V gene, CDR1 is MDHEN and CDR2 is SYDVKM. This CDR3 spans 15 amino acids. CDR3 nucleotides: TGTGCCAGCAGCCTCGGGGGGGCTAGCACAGATACGCAGTATTTT. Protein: CASSLGGASTDTQYF.

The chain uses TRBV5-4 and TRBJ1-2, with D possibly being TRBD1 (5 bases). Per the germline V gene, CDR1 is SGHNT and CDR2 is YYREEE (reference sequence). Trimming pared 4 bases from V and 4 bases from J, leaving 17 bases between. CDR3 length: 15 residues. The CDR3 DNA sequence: TGTGCCAGCAGCCCCGGAGGGGACCCTGTCTATGGCTACACCTTC. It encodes CASSPGGDPVYGYTF.

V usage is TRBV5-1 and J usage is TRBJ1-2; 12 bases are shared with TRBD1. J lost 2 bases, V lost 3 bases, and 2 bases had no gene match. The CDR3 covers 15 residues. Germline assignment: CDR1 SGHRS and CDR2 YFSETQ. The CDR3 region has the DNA TGCGCCAGCAGCTCGGGACAGGGGGCCAACTATGGCTACACCTTC. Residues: CASSSGQGANYGYTF.

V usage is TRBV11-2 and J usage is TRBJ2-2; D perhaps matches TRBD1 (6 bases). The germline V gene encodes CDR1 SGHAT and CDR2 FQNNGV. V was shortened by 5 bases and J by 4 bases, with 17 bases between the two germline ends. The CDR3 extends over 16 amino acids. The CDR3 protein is CASSRPPGAGTGELFF. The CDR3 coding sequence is TGTGCCAGCAGCCGTCCCCCAGGGGCCGGCACCGGGGAGCTGTTTTTT.

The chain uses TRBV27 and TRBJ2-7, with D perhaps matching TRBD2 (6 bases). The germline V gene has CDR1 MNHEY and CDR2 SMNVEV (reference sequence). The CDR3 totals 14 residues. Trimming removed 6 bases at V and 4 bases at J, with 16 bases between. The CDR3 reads CASRTGTLNYEQYF. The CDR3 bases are TGTGCCAGCAGAACCGGGACTCTTAATTACGAGCAGTACTTC.